Following are 15 T cell receptor beta chains from one sample sequenced in a study of identical twins. TCRdb re-derived calls from the 5' RACE reads in MiXCR, one entry per CDR3 protein. The data hold some 1,700,000 distinct CDR3 sequences, with around 33% observed a single time. The sequenced sample was cord blood. The receptors were gathered from a newborn girl in good health.

The chain couples TRBV6-6 to TRBJ2-4; D remains ambiguous. CDR3 length equals 15 residues. The V gene lost 0 bases and the J gene lost 5 bases, with 11 bases spanning the gap. Germline lookup yields CDR1 MNHNY and CDR2 SVGAGI (reference sequence). CDR3 in amino acids: CASSYSPLGENIQYF. The CDR3 bases are TGTGCCAGCAGTTACTCGCCACTGGGCGAAAACATTCAGTACTTC.

This chain links TRBV21-1 with TRBJ1-5; the D call TRBD1 from the table was never checked on the DNA. TRBV21-1 constitutes a pseudogene. CDR3 length: 18 amino acids. The CDR3: CASSKMGQGAGTDQPQHF. In DNA, the CDR3 is TGTGCCAGCAGCAAAATGGGGCAGGGGGCAGGGACCGATCAGCCCCAGCATTTT.

This clonotype appeared a few times. The rearrangement uses TRBV2 and TRBJ1-2; D gene unclear. Germline assignment: CDR1 SNHLY and CDR2 FYNNEI. The V end was cut by 7 bases, the J end by 5 bases, with 8 bases between. The length of the CDR3 is 11 residues. The CDR3 coding sequence is TGTGCCAGCACGGAGGGATATGGCTACACCTTC. Its protein is CASTEGYGYTF.

This clonotype was detected a few times. The chain couples TRBV20-1 to TRBJ2-4, with D tentatively TRBD2 (5 bases). This CDR3 comprises 13 residues. With 5 bases removed from V and 7 bases from J, the gap between germline ends came to 15 bases. Germline CDR1 DFQATT, CDR2 SNEGSKA (reference sequence). In DNA, the CDR3 is TGCAGTGCTTCCCCTTCGGGGAGCAACATTCAGTACTTC. Translating gives CSASPSGSNIQYF.

This clonotype has just a few counts. The chain links TRBV20-1 to TRBJ2-1, with TRBD2 matching over 10 bases. CDR1 and CDR2 from the germline V gene are DFQATT and SNEGSKA (reference sequence). This CDR3 has 15 residues. Trimming cost V 0 bases and J 8 bases; bases outside gene matches: 7. CDR3: CSARDVTSGIYEQFF. The CDR3 DNA follows: TGCAGTGCTAGAGATGTCACTAGCGGGATTTATGAGCAGTTCTTC.

V and J are TRBV7-9 and TRBJ2-5, with 8 positions matching TRBD1. This CDR3 is 13 amino acids long. CDR1 and CDR2 (germline): SEHNR, FQNEAQ (reference sequence). The V segment lost 7 bases and the J segment 6 bases; nucleotides outside the gene matches: 7. The CDR3, as DNA: TGTGCCAGCACCGTGGACAGGGTAAAGACCCAGTACTTC. Encoded protein: CASTVDRVKTQYF.

This clonotype has just a few counts. The chain combines TRBV6-6 with TRBJ1-2, with 9 bases that match TRBD1. Germline V lookup: CDR1 MNHNY, CDR2 SVGAGI (reference sequence). The CDR3 runs 15 residues. V shed 1 base, J shed 3 bases, and the junction held 3 bases outside the gene matches. Here the CDR3 DNA reads TGTGCCAGCAGTTACTGGGACAGGGAGGACTATGGCTACACCTTC. Protein: CASSYWDREDYGYTF.

This clonotype showed up just a few times. This chain uses TRBV12-3 or TRBV12-4 with TRBJ2-7; 8 nucleotides line up with TRBD2. TRBJ2-5 matches the DNA end more closely, so the J call is doubtful. There are 14 residues in the CDR3. CDR3 region: CASSIGTRRETQYF. CDR3 coding DNA: TGTGCCAGTTCTATCGGGACTAGGAGGGAGACCCAGTACTTC.

This rearrangement joins TRBV6-5 to TRBJ1-5; 9 bases fit TRBD1. The CDR3 is 18 residues long. CDR1 is MNHEY, CDR2 SVGAGI, per germline. The ends lost 4 bases at V and 0 bases at J; junction bases unmatched: 10. The CDR3 spells CASSSPDRGSYSNQPQHF. In DNA, the CDR3 is TGTGCCAGCAGTTCCCCGGACAGGGGCTCCTATAGCAATCAGCCCCAGCATTTT.

J is TRBJ2-4 and V is TRBV20-1, with D uncertain. TRBJ2-7 explains the end of the DNA better; the J call may be wrong. CDR3 length: 14 amino acids. CDR1 DFQATT and CDR2 SNEGSKA come from the germline V gene (reference sequence). The CDR3 loop is CSARAPTLTYEQYF. CDR3 DNA: TGCAGTGCTAGAGCCCCGACACTTACCTACGAGCAGTACTTC.

This chain uses TRBV19 with TRBJ1-5, with TRBD1 identical over 8 bases. J gave up 4 bases and V 7 bases, and 9 bases lay outside the gene matches. Germline values: CDR1 LNHDA, CDR2 SQIVND (reference sequence). This CDR3 spans 15 amino acids. The chain's CDR3 is CASTDRDRTNQPQHF. CDR3 coding DNA: TGTGCCAGTACCGACCGGGACAGGACTAATCAGCCCCAGCATTTT. Drawing the rest from reference TRBV19 and TRBJ1-5, the complete variable domain is DGGITQSPKYLFRKEGQNVTLSCEQNLNHDAMYWYRQDPGQGLRLIYYSQIVNDFQKGDIAEGYSVSREKKESFPLTVTSAQKNPTAFYLCASTDRDRTNQPQHFGDGTRLSIL.

The CDR3 DNA reads as TGTGCCAGCAGCTTAGGAGCGACAGGGCGGATGAACACTGAAGCTTTCTTT. Translating gives CASSLGATGRMNTEAFF. This chain uses TRBV7-9 with TRBJ1-1; 7 nucleotides match TRBD1. V trimming: 1 base; J trimming: 0 bases; junction bases outside the gene matches: 8. CDR3 size: 17 residues. The germline V gene encodes CDR1 SEHNR and CDR2 FQNEAQ (reference sequence).

This clonotype was detected a few times. The gene calls are TRBV28 and TRBJ1-1; no reliable D call. This CDR3 is 14 amino acids long. The germline V gene encodes CDR1 MDHEN and CDR2 SYDVKM. V was pared by 3 bases and J by 1 base, with 9 bases between. CDR3 in amino acids: CASSFYAQNTEAFF. Here the CDR3 DNA reads TGTGCCAGCAGTTTCTATGCACAGAACACTGAAGCTTTCTTT.

V usage is TRBV9 and J usage is TRBJ1-1; TRBD1 is a possible D gene (6 bases). V lost 3 bases to trimming and J lost 0 bases, with 12 bases between them. The V gene's germline CDR1 is SGDLS and CDR2 YYNGEE. This CDR3 comprises 15 residues. The CDR3 is CASSGWDTVNTEAFF. DNA for the CDR3: TGTGCCAGCAGCGGATGGGACACCGTGAACACTGAAGCTTTCTTT.

J is TRBJ1-4 and V is TRBV27; no definite D call. The germline CDR1 and CDR2 sequences are MNHEY and SMNVEV (reference sequence). CDR3 length: 12 residues. The ends were cut back, 6 bases at V and 7 bases at J, with 9 bases in the middle. The CDR3 sequence is CASSPNSEKLFF. Here the CDR3 DNA reads TGTGCCAGCAGCCCAAACAGTGAAAAACTGTTTTTT. Supplemented by reference TRBV27 and TRBJ1-4, the full variable domain reads EAQVTQNPRYLITVTGKKLTVTCSQNMNHEYMSWYRQDPGLGLRQIYYSMNVEVTDKGDVPEGYKVSRKEKRNFPLILESPSPNQTSLYFCASSPNSEKLFFGSGTQLSVL.